Many counts were recorded for the clone carrying this T cell receptor (beta chain). Its target is not known. Authors of the study amplified TCR beta CDR3 regions from RNA transcripts. Researchers ran a first-round RT-PCR on the TCR CDR3 using the HTBI primer set. From the multiplex PCR reads, TCRdb called clonotypes with MiXCR, one entry per CDR3 protein. The sample lists hundreds of thousands of distinct CDR3 sequences, 35% to 45% occurring once. This entry is derived from a study of T cells in Graves' hyperthyroidism and ophthalmopathy. Patients counted as stable if ophthalmopathy did not develop within 18 months. The study's findings and limits: Expanded thyroid clonotypes (above 0.001) were mostly also found in blood.

The germline V gene has CDR1 ENHRY and CDR2 SYGVKD. The CDR3 has 13 amino acids. V was clipped by 6 bases and J by 7 bases, with 13 bases between them. Specimen: blood. The chain uses TRBV10-3 and TRBJ1-5, with D hard to call. This TCR was sampled from a young man with Graves' hyperthyroidism. The CDR3 loop is CAIRGGIRQPQHF. The CDR3 DNA reads as TGTGCCATCAGAGGCGGGATTCGGCAGCCCCAGCATTTT.